This is a list of T cell receptor beta chains from one sample in a study of beta chain features in type 1 diabetes. The protocol was immunoSEQ multiplex PCR, while the TCRdb copy is restricted to in-frame clones and leaves out a portion. The data show approximately 400,000 clones, around 15% seen once. Material for sequencing was naive CD4+ T cells from blood. These receptors were taken from a woman in her late teens or twenties in good health. The CDR3 runs from the conserved cysteine through the conserved F or W. Each record gives: D gene, J gene, V gene, clone size, CDR3 DNA, CDR3 protein. The D gene is left open where the match is weak. Size values are once, few and many counts, or a class for expanded clones, and some rows have none.

d_gene: -
j_gene: TRBJ1-1
v_gene: TRBV6-1
abundance: few
CDR3nt: TGTGCCAGCAGTGAAAACAGGGAAGCTTTCTTT
CDR3aa: CASSENREAFF

d_gene: -
j_gene: TRBJ2-1
v_gene: TRBV28
abundance: few
CDR3nt: TGTGCCAGCAGTTACCCGGGAACCAATGAGCAGTTCTTC
CDR3aa: CASSYPGTNEQFF

d_gene: -
j_gene: TRBJ2-7
v_gene: TRBV9
abundance: -
CDR3nt: TGTGCCAGCAGCCCCGGACTCTCCTACGAGCAGTACTTC
CDR3aa: CASSPGLSYEQYF

d_gene: TRBD1
j_gene: TRBJ1-1
v_gene: TRBV9
abundance: -
CDR3nt: TGTGCCAGCAGCCCCCCCCGGGTCAGGGGGACTGAAGCTTTCTTT
CDR3aa: CASSPPRVRGTEAFF

d_gene: TRBD1
j_gene: TRBJ2-3
v_gene: TRBV30
abundance: -
CDR3nt: TGTGCCTGGGACACAGGGGGGAGATTCACAGATACGCAGTATTTT
CDR3aa: CAWDTGGRFTDTQYF

d_gene: TRBD2
j_gene: TRBJ2-1
v_gene: TRBV6-1
abundance: -
CDR3nt: TGTGCCAGCAGGCTAGCGGGAGGGCCCTACAATGAGCAGTTCTTC
CDR3aa: CASRLAGGPYNEQFF

d_gene: -
j_gene: TRBJ1-2
v_gene: TRBV28
abundance: -
CDR3nt: TGTGCCAGCGACAGCACCTATGGCTACACCTTC
CDR3aa: CASDSTYGYTF

d_gene: TRBD2
j_gene: TRBJ2-1
v_gene: TRBV6-4
abundance: few
CDR3nt: TGTGCCAGCAGTCATATCGGGACTAGCAATGAGCAGTTCTTC
CDR3aa: CASSHIGTSNEQFF

d_gene: -
j_gene: TRBJ1-1
v_gene: TRBV5-8
abundance: few
CDR3nt: TGTGCCAGCAGCACCCGACGGGGATCGAACACTGAAGCTTTCTTT
CDR3aa: CASSTRRGSNTEAFF

d_gene: -
j_gene: TRBJ2-1
v_gene: TRBV9
abundance: -
CDR3nt: TGTGCCAGCAGCGTAGATTCAGGAGCGGGCTCCTACAATGAGCAGTTCTTC
CDR3aa: CASSVDSGAGSYNEQFF

d_gene: -
j_gene: TRBJ2-1
v_gene: TRBV6-6
abundance: -
CDR3nt: TGTGCCAGCAGTTACTCGGGGGGAGAAGTAGGTGAGCAGTTCTTC
CDR3aa: CASSYSGGEVGEQFF

d_gene: TRBD2
j_gene: TRBJ2-1
v_gene: TRBV5-1
abundance: -
CDR3nt: TGCGCCAGCAGCTTGGGGCTTGCCGGGAGGGCCGTTGAGCAGTTCTTC
CDR3aa: CASSLGLAGRAVEQFF

d_gene: -
j_gene: TRBJ1-5
v_gene: TRBV6-1
abundance: few
CDR3nt: TGTGCCAGCAGACCTGCGGGGGGACGCAATCAGCCCCAGCATTTT
CDR3aa: CASRPAGGRNQPQHF

d_gene: -
j_gene: TRBJ1-1
v_gene: TRBV29-1
abundance: -
CDR3nt: TGCAGCGTGAGGACAGTTAACACTGAAGCTTTCTTT
CDR3aa: CSVRTVNTEAFF

d_gene: -
j_gene: TRBJ2-1
v_gene: TRBV27
abundance: few
CDR3nt: TGTGCCAGCAGTTCCCCAGTATACAATGAGCAGTTCTTC
CDR3aa: CASSSPVYNEQFF

d_gene: -
j_gene: TRBJ2-5
v_gene: TRBV30
abundance: -
CDR3nt: TGTGCCTGGAGTTTCCAGATACAAGAGACCCAGTACTTC
CDR3aa: CAWSFQIQETQYF

d_gene: TRBD1
j_gene: TRBJ1-2
v_gene: TRBV7-9
abundance: few
CDR3nt: TGTGCCAGCAGTCACGGACAGGGTGATGGCTACACCTTC
CDR3aa: CASSHGQGDGYTF

d_gene: -
j_gene: TRBJ1-4
v_gene: TRBV7-9
abundance: -
CDR3nt: TGTGCCAGCAGCTCCAGGGCAACTAATGAAAAACTGTTTTTT
CDR3aa: CASSSRATNEKLFF

d_gene: -
j_gene: TRBJ1-5
v_gene: TRBV4-1
abundance: few
CDR3nt: TGCGCCAGCAGCCAACTACCGACAGCAACTTACCAGCCCCAGCATTTT
CDR3aa: CASSQLPTATYQPQHF

d_gene: -
j_gene: TRBJ1-2
v_gene: TRBV19
abundance: -
CDR3nt: TGTGCCAGTACCGACACAGGGTACTATGGCTACACCTTC
CDR3aa: CASTDTGYYGYTF

d_gene: -
j_gene: TRBJ2-1
v_gene: TRBV5-4
abundance: few
CDR3nt: TGTGCCAGCAGCCCGGGGGTGAACAATGAGCAGTTCTTC
CDR3aa: CASSPGVNNEQFF

d_gene: -
j_gene: TRBJ1-2
v_gene: TRBV7-2
abundance: few
CDR3nt: TGTGCCAGCAGCTTAAGGAGCCGCCCGCTCAAATTCTATGGCTACACCTTC
CDR3aa: CASSLRSRPLKFYGYTF

d_gene: -
j_gene: TRBJ1-2
v_gene: TRBV28
abundance: -
CDR3nt: TGTGCCAGCAGGGGCTTGTGGGATGGCTACACCTTC
CDR3aa: CASRGLWDGYTF

d_gene: -
j_gene: TRBJ2-7
v_gene: TRBV5-6
abundance: -
CDR3nt: TGTGCCAGCAGCTTGGTTAGCTACGAGCAGTACTTC
CDR3aa: CASSLVSYEQYF

d_gene: TRBD1
j_gene: TRBJ1-5
v_gene: TRBV7-9
abundance: few
CDR3nt: TGTGCCAGCAGCTCTGGGGACAGCAATAGCAATCAGCCCCAGCATTTT
CDR3aa: CASSSGDSNSNQPQHF

d_gene: TRBD2
j_gene: TRBJ2-2
v_gene: TRBV19
abundance: -
CDR3nt: TGTGCCACGGGGGTTAGCGGGACCTTCACCGGGGAGCTGTTTTTT
CDR3aa: CATGVSGTFTGELFF

d_gene: -
j_gene: TRBJ1-2
v_gene: TRBV29-1
abundance: few
CDR3nt: TGCAGCGCCGGCGGACAAACCATCGCCTATGGCTACACCTTC
CDR3aa: CSAGGQTIAYGYTF

d_gene: TRBD2
j_gene: TRBJ2-3
v_gene: TRBV11-2
abundance: few
CDR3nt: TGTGCCAGCAGCGCCCTAGCGGCCGACGGGGATACGCAGTATTTT
CDR3aa: CASSALAADGDTQYF

d_gene: TRBD2
j_gene: TRBJ2-3
v_gene: TRBV7-8
abundance: few
CDR3nt: TGTGCCAGCACCTTGCGGGAGTCGATAGATACGCAGTATTTT
CDR3aa: CASTLRESIDTQYF

d_gene: TRBD1
j_gene: TRBJ2-7
v_gene: TRBV7-2
abundance: -
CDR3nt: TGTGCCAGCAGCCGGGACAGGGAGAGGCAGTACTTC
CDR3aa: CASSRDRERQYF

d_gene: -
j_gene: TRBJ2-5
v_gene: TRBV5-1
abundance: -
CDR3nt: TGCGCCAGCAGCTCGCCTGCCGGGACACTTGGGGAGACCCAGTACTTC
CDR3aa: CASSSPAGTLGETQYF

d_gene: -
j_gene: TRBJ1-5
v_gene: TRBV28
abundance: -
CDR3nt: TGTGCCAGCAGTTTACTAACCGCACCTTATAGCAATCAGCCCCAGCATTTT
CDR3aa: CASSLLTAPYSNQPQHF

d_gene: -
j_gene: TRBJ2-3
v_gene: TRBV2
abundance: -
CDR3nt: TGTGCCAGCAGTGAATTACTTTCCGCGCTCACAGATACGCAGTATTTT
CDR3aa: CASSELLSALTDTQYF

d_gene: -
j_gene: TRBJ1-1
v_gene: TRBV9
abundance: -
CDR3nt: TGTGCCAGCAGCGTAGGAGACAGCTTTATGAACACTGAAGCTTTCTTT
CDR3aa: CASSVGDSFMNTEAFF

d_gene: TRBD1
j_gene: TRBJ2-1
v_gene: TRBV14
abundance: -
CDR3nt: TGTGCCAGCAGCCGCGGACAGGGAAGATATGAGCAGTTCTTC
CDR3aa: CASSRGQGRYEQFF

d_gene: -
j_gene: TRBJ2-2
v_gene: TRBV7-6
abundance: -
CDR3nt: TGTGCCAGCAGCTTCTACTCCGGGACATGGAACACCGGGGAGCTGTTTTTT
CDR3aa: CASSFYSGTWNTGELFF

d_gene: -
j_gene: TRBJ2-1
v_gene: TRBV9
abundance: few
CDR3nt: TGTGCCAGCAGCGTAGCTCCGACTCCCAATGAGCAGTTCTTC
CDR3aa: CASSVAPTPNEQFF

d_gene: -
j_gene: TRBJ1-2
v_gene: TRBV28
abundance: -
CDR3nt: TGTGCCAGCAGTTTCGGCTATGGCTACACCTTC
CDR3aa: CASSFGYGYTF

d_gene: TRBD2
j_gene: TRBJ2-7
v_gene: TRBV11-2
abundance: few
CDR3nt: TGTGCCAGCACCGGGGCAGGCGGCGGGAGTACCTACGAGCAGTACTTC
CDR3aa: CASTGAGGGSTYEQYF

d_gene: TRBD1
j_gene: TRBJ2-7
v_gene: TRBV28
abundance: few
CDR3nt: TGTGCCAGCAGAATGGACAGGCAGAGCTCCTACGAGCAGTACTTC
CDR3aa: CASRMDRQSSYEQYF

d_gene: TRBD2
j_gene: TRBJ2-7
v_gene: TRBV28
abundance: few
CDR3nt: TGTGCCCACCGGACTAGCGGTTCCTACGAGCAGTACTTC
CDR3aa: CAHRTSGSYEQYF

d_gene: TRBD1
j_gene: TRBJ2-7
v_gene: TRBV28
abundance: -
CDR3nt: TGTGCCAGCAGTTCGGGACAGGGGAGGCACGAGCAGTACTTC
CDR3aa: CASSSGQGRHEQYF

d_gene: TRBD2
j_gene: TRBJ2-2
v_gene: TRBV28
abundance: -
CDR3nt: TGTGCCAGCAGAACCCCGCGGGGGGCAGGGGTAAACACCGGGGAGCTGTTTTTT
CDR3aa: CASRTPRGAGVNTGELFF

d_gene: TRBD1
j_gene: TRBJ1-1
v_gene: TRBV29-1
abundance: few
CDR3nt: TGCAGCGTCACCCCTAGGTGGACAGGGGATGAAGCTTTCTTT
CDR3aa: CSVTPRWTGDEAFF

d_gene: TRBD1
j_gene: TRBJ2-3
v_gene: TRBV5-1
abundance: -
CDR3nt: TGCGCCAGCAGGTTGGGACAGGGGATGAGGGATACGCAGTATTTT
CDR3aa: CASRLGQGMRDTQYF

d_gene: -
j_gene: TRBJ2-7
v_gene: TRBV30
abundance: few
CDR3nt: TGTGCCTGGAGTGTTGCAGGCTACGGCGAGCAGTACTTC
CDR3aa: CAWSVAGYGEQYF

d_gene: TRBD2
j_gene: TRBJ2-1
v_gene: TRBV29-1
abundance: few
CDR3nt: TGCAGCGTTGAATTAGCGGGAGGGAGCTCCTACAATGAGCAGTTCTTC
CDR3aa: CSVELAGGSSYNEQFF

d_gene: TRBD1
j_gene: TRBJ2-2
v_gene: TRBV9
abundance: few
CDR3nt: TGTGCCAGCAGCAAACGACAGGGGAACACCGGGGAGCTGTTTTTT
CDR3aa: CASSKRQGNTGELFF

d_gene: -
j_gene: TRBJ2-7
v_gene: TRBV21-1
abundance: -
CDR3nt: TGTGCCAGCGGTCCGGGACAGGTCGATGAGCAGTACTTC
CDR3aa: CASGPGQVDEQYF

d_gene: TRBD2
j_gene: TRBJ2-1
v_gene: TRBV9
abundance: few
CDR3nt: TGTGCCAGCAGCGCGGGACTAACGTCCTACAATGAGCAGTTCTTC
CDR3aa: CASSAGLTSYNEQFF